The subject of this entry is one TCR beta chain. Its antigen is not known. This CDR3 contains 16 residues. Germline assignment: CDR1 SGDLS and CDR2 YYNGEE. Trimming took 4 bases from V and 0 from J, leaving 17 bases between them. This record comes from a study of T-cell reconstitution after alpha-beta-depleted transplantation in children. Unique molecular identifiers were built into the TCRbeta library. TCRdb reanalysed the PCR reads using MiXCR and keeps one entry per CDR3 protein. The repertoire holds just over 950,000 distinct CDR3 sequences, with about 29% as singletons. Study conclusions and caveats: Surviving recipient T cells and thymic progenitors accounted for the high day-60 TCRbeta diversity observed in some patients. About two months after transplant, alpha-beta T cells reportedly came from several hundred expanded graft clones. After one year, T-cell counts and TCRbeta diversity mostly came from new T cells.

The sequence was obtained from a boy under two years old who had a stem cell transplant for SCID, so the T cells may come from the graft donor. The gene calls are TRBV9 and TRBJ2-7; D ambiguous. The sequencing used PBMCs, mostly from graft donor cells, collected 360 days after TCRalphabeta/CD19-depleted stem cell transplant. CDR3 region: CASSPPIGSHSYEQYF. The DNA of the CDR3 is TGTGCCAGCAGCCCTCCCATTGGGTCCCACTCCTACGAGCAGTACTTC.